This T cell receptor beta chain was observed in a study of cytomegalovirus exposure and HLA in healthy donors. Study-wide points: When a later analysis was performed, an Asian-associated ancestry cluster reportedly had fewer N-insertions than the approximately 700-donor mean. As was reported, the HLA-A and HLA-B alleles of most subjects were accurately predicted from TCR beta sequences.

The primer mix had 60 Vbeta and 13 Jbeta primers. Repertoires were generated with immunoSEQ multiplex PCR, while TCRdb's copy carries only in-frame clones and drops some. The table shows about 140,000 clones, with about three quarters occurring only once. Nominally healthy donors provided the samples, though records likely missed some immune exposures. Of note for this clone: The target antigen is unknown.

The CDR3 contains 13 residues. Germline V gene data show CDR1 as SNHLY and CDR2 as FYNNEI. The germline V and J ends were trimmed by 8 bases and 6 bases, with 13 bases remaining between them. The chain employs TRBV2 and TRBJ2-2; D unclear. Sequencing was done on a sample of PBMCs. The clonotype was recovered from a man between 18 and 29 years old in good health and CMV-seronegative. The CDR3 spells CASQALFSGELFF. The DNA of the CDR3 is TGTGCCAGCCAGGCCCTTTTTTCCGGGGAGCTGTTTTTT.